Following are 25 T cell receptor beta chains from one sample sequenced in a study of beta chain features in type 1 diabetes. Whole-study findings and limits: When Type 1 diabetes patients were examined, their TCRB CDR3s proved moderately but significantly shorter in all four CD4+ subsets.

What these receptors recognize is not known. Expressed TCRB transcripts got sequenced, as all isolated RNA was reverse transcribed. The table came from immunoSEQ multiplex PCR; TCRdb's copy has only in-frame clones and leaves some out. The repertoire holds about 710,000 clones, with more than 12% as singletons. Input material: naive CD4+ T cells from blood. The source of these receptors is a man younger than 30 with type 1 diabetes.

The V gene is TRBV4-2, the J gene TRBJ2-3; no clear D gene. The V gene's germline CDR1 is LGHNA and CDR2 YNFKEQ. Between the trimmed V and J ends, which lost 0 bases and 4 bases, there was a span of 8 bases. The CDR3 extends over 14 amino acids. CDR3 DNA sequence: TGTGCCAGCAGCCAAGACGCGCGGCCAGATACGCAGTATTTT. Amino acids: CASSQDARPDTQYF.

DNA of the CDR3: TGCAGCGCCGGACAGGGGGCTGTCGGTGAAAAACTGTTTTTT. Its protein product is CSAGQGAVGEKLFF. V and J are TRBV29-1 and TRBJ1-4; 11 bases map to TRBD1. Trimming at V came to 7 bases and at J to 7 bases, leaving 8 bases not matched to a gene. The CDR3 sequence is 14 residues long. Germline CDR1 and CDR2: SQVTM and ANQGSEA.

CDR3 region: CASSFYERSGETQYF. For the CDR3, the DNA is TGTGCCAGCAGTTTTTATGAGCGATCGGGGGAGACCCAGTACTTC. This rearrangement joins TRBV6-6 to TRBJ2-5; possible D gene TRBD2, 5 bases. Per germline, CDR1 MNHNY and CDR2 SVGAGI (reference sequence). V shed 4 bases and J shed 5 bases, with 17 bases lying between them. CDR3 length equals 15 residues.

In regard to this clone: The same CDR3 also results from other DNA sequences found in this sample. The chain combines TRBV6-5 with TRBJ2-7; D could derive from TRBD1 or TRBD2 (5 bases each). Trimming took off 6 bases at V and 1 base at J, with 10 bases between the two ends. Germline values: CDR1 MNHEY, CDR2 SVGAGI. This CDR3 comprises 13 residues. The CDR3 DNA reads as TGTGCCAGCAGAAGGGACGGGTCCTACGAGCAGTACTTC. Translated: CASRRDGSYEQYF.

J is TRBJ2-2 and V is TRBV7-9; 11 bases are a match to TRBD2. CDR1 is SEHNR and CDR2 is FQNEAQ in the germline V gene (reference sequence). This CDR3 has 15 amino acids. J gave up 2 bases and V 10 bases, and 6 bases lay outside the gene matches. The CDR3 nucleotides read TGTGCCATCGGAGGGACTAGCGGAAACACCGGGGAGCTGTTTTTT. Protein sequence: CAIGGTSGNTGELFF.

This clone was counted a few times. The chain carries TRBV29-1 and TRBJ1-1; D is ambiguous. The CDR3 is 13 amino acids. V shed 0 bases and J shed 5 bases, with 10 bases lying between them. Germline CDR1 reads SQVTM; CDR2 reads ANQGSEA. CDR3 in amino acids: CSVEDLSETEAFF. CDR3 DNA sequence: TGCAGCGTTGAAGATCTCAGCGAAACTGAAGCTTTCTTT.

This clone has more than one count but fewer than ten. This sequence joins TRBV9 and TRBJ2-3; D is possibly TRBD2 (5 bases). This CDR3 comprises 15 residues. The ends were cut back, 4 bases at V and 2 bases at J, with 14 bases in the middle. Per the germline V gene, CDR1 is SGDLS and CDR2 is YYNGEE. CDR3 loop: CASSPRSSDTDTQYF. Written as DNA, the CDR3 is TGTGCCAGCAGCCCTCGAAGTAGCGACACAGATACGCAGTATTTT.

This clone occurred a few times. The gene calls are TRBV10-3 and TRBJ1-5, with D uncertain. The CDR3 runs to 15 residues. The germline gives CDR1 ENHRY, CDR2 SYGVKD. Trimming left V 6 bases short and J 3 bases short, with 15 bases between. CDR3 in DNA: TGTGCCATCAGCGCCCAATTGGACCTCAATCAGCCCCAGCATTTT. Residues: CAISAQLDLNQPQHF.

This clone has more than one count but fewer than ten. This rearrangement joins TRBV4-3 to TRBJ2-3, with D hard to call. The CDR3 spans 18 residues. CDR1 is LGHNA, CDR2 YSLEER, per germline. Trimming pared 4 bases from V and 2 bases from J, leaving 22 bases between. CDR3 nucleotide sequence: TGCGCCAGCAGCCCTAAGGACGGCTTTAGTTCCCACACAGATACGCAGTATTTT. This gives the protein CASSPKDGFSSHTDTQYF.

Only a few counts were recorded for this clone. The CDR3 DNA reads TGTGCCAGCAGCACACCCGGGATCCGGGAGAGCTACGAGCAGTACTTC. As protein: CASSTPGIRESYEQYF. The chain uses TRBV11-2 and TRBJ2-7; weak D call: TRBD2 (6 bases). Per germline, CDR1 SGHAT and CDR2 FQNNGV. The CDR3 totals 16 residues. V gave up 5 bases and J gave up 3 bases, with 20 bases separating them.

V usage is TRBV18 and J usage is TRBJ1-4, with D hard to call. The CDR3 spans 12 residues. V gave up 0 bases and J gave up 11 bases, with 7 bases separating them. Germline lookup yields CDR1 KGHSH and CDR2 LQKENI. CDR3 nucleotide sequence: TGTGCCAGCTCACCACCCGAGAGGAAACTGTTTTTT. It specifies CASSPPERKLFF.

The chain employs TRBV29-1 and TRBJ1-1; TRBD1 might be the D (5 bases). CDR3 length equals 13 residues. Trimming shortened V by 6 bases and J by 4 bases, and 15 bases separated the two germline ends. The V gene's germline CDR1 is SQVTM and CDR2 ANQGSEA. CDR3 loop: CSVGPLKGTEAFF. The CDR3 DNA reads as TGCAGCGTGGGACCCCTAAAAGGCACTGAAGCTTTCTTT.

A few counts support this clone. The CDR3 region is CASSPGPQVEKLFF. CDR3 nucleotides: TGTGCCAGCAGTCCGGGGCCGCAAGTCGAAAAACTGTTTTTT. This chain joins TRBV2 and TRBJ1-4, with D perhaps TRBD1 (5 bases). V lost 5 bases and J lost 8, with 15 bases in between. The CDR3 length is 14 residues. The germline V gene has CDR1 SNHLY and CDR2 FYNNEI.

This clone was counted a single time. The V call is TRBV2, the J call TRBJ2-7, with TRBD1 identical over 7 bases. In germline, CDR1 is SNHLY, CDR2 FYNNEI. This CDR3 spans 13 amino acids. V lost 4 bases and J lost 2; bases outside the gene matches: 2. CDR3 protein: CASSAQGAYEQYF. CDR3 in DNA: TGTGCCAGCAGTGCCCAGGGGGCCTACGAGCAGTACTTC.

This rearrangement joins TRBV30 to TRBJ1-2, with 9 bases identical to TRBD1. CDR3 size: 16 residues. The germline CDR1 and CDR2 sequences are GTSNPN and SVGIG (reference sequence). The CDR3 region has the DNA TGTGCTGGACAGGGGCTTAGATCTTCGGCTAACTATGGCTACACCTTC. It yields the protein CAGQGLRSSANYGYTF.

This clone occurred a few times. This chain uses TRBV2 with TRBJ2-5; 10 nucleotides agree with TRBD1. Trimming took 10 bases from V and 2 from J; bases not matched to a gene: 10. The CDR3 has 15 amino acids. The germline CDR1 and CDR2 sequences are SNHLY and FYNNEI. CDR3 in amino acids: CATQSDRGPQETQYF. The CDR3 nucleotides read TGTGCCACCCAGAGCGACAGGGGGCCACAAGAGACCCAGTACTTC.

This clone was counted only a few times. The chain uses TRBV19 and TRBJ1-2; TRBD1 matches at 9 bases. J gave up 8 bases and V 5 bases, and 6 bases lay outside the gene matches. The CDR3 sequence is 13 residues long. Germline V gives CDR1 LNHDA, CDR2 SQIVND (reference sequence). CDR3 sequence: CASSPGTGSGYTF. The CDR3 DNA follows: TGTGCCAGTAGTCCGGGGACAGGGTCCGGCTACACCTTC.

This chain joins TRBV18 and TRBJ2-5; D is undetermined. CDR3 length: 12 residues. CDR1 KGHSH and CDR2 LQKENI come from the germline V gene. Trimming removed 1 base at V and 3 bases at J, with 3 bases between. Written as DNA, the CDR3 is TGTGCCAGCTCACCACTCAAAGAGACCCAGTACTTC. It is translated as CASSPLKETQYF.

This clone was counted between two and nine times. The CDR3 region is CASSWDSPNTEAFF. The DNA for the CDR3 is TGTGCCAGCAGCTGGGACAGTCCGAACACTGAAGCTTTCTTT. The chain recombines TRBV7-9 with TRBJ1-1, with 7 bases identical to TRBD1. Trimming cost V 4 bases and J 1 base; bases outside gene matches: 3. Germline V gene sequence: CDR1 SEHNR, CDR2 FQNEAQ (reference sequence). The CDR3 runs to 14 residues.

This clone was counted a few times. The chain recombines TRBV23-1 with TRBJ2-7; D perhaps matches TRBD2 (5 bases). TRBV23-1 falls under the ORF class, with uncertain function. CDR3 size: 13 residues. V lost 10 bases and J 1 base, leaving 14 bases between the germline ends. CDR3 sequence reads: CATCGRRSYEQYF. In DNA form, the CDR3 reads TGCGCCACCTGTGGGAGAAGATCCTACGAGCAGTACTTC.

The chain recombines TRBV30 with TRBJ1-1; D gene uncertain. The CDR3 runs to 10 residues. Trimming removed 5 bases at V and 11 bases at J, with 12 bases between. Germline loops: CDR1 GTSNPN, CDR2 SVGIG (reference sequence). CDR3 loop: CAWGPPSAFF. Here the CDR3 DNA reads TGTGCCTGGGGCCCTCCTTCTGCTTTCTTT.

In this sample, this clone turned up a few times. J is TRBJ2-1 and V is TRBV4-2; D might be TRBD2 (5 bases). The CDR3 consists of 16 residues. Germline loops: CDR1 LGHNA, CDR2 YNFKEQ. The V end was cut by 0 bases, the J end by 1 base, with 10 bases between. The CDR3 bases are TGTGCCAGCAGCCAAGAGTGGGAGACTTCCTACAATGAGCAGTTCTTC. Translation: CASSQEWETSYNEQFF.

As concerns this clone: Other DNA sequences in this sample translate to the same CDR3. This rearrangement joins TRBV29-1 to TRBJ2-7, with 9 positions matching TRBD2. The germline CDR1 and CDR2 sequences are SQVTM and ANQGSEA. V dropped 5 bases and J dropped 9; count of bases not matched to a gene: 8. CDR3 length equals 12 residues. In DNA form, the CDR3 reads TGCAGCGTTAAAGCGGGGGGAGGGGGGCAGTACTTC. Translated: CSVKAGGGGQYF.

As concerns this clone: This sequence may be a read error, since a much larger clone differs from it by one base. The gene calls are TRBV29-1 and TRBJ1-4; D gene ambiguous. The CDR3 has 13 amino acids. CDR1 is SQVTM and CDR2 is ANQGSEA in the germline V gene. V lost 8 bases and J 8 bases, leaving 18 bases between the germline ends. Written as DNA, the CDR3 is TGCAGCTCTATGCGCCAGAGAAACGAAAAACTGTTTTTT. Translated: CSSMRQRNEKLFF.

This clone has only a few counts. The chain recombines TRBV11-2 with TRBJ2-1; 7 positions match TRBD1. The trim removed 3 bases at V and 9 bases at J, leaving 5 bases unmatched. The germline V gene has CDR1 SGHAT and CDR2 FQNNGV. The CDR3 runs 13 residues. The DNA of the CDR3 is TGTGCCAGCAGCTTCAAGGGGGCAGGTGAGCAGTTCTTC. This encodes CASSFKGAGEQFF. Drawing the rest from reference TRBV11-2 and TRBJ2-1, the complete variable domain is EAGVAQSPRYKIIEKRQSVAFWCNPISGHATLYWYQQILGQGPKLLIQFQNNGVVDDSQLPKDRFSAERLKGVDSTLKIQPAKLEDSAVYLCASSFKGAGEQFFGPGTRLTVL.